Each of the 7 T cell receptor beta chains below was sequenced from the same sample in a study of cytomegalovirus exposure and HLA in healthy donors. The PCR ran on 60 Vbeta and 13 Jbeta primers. Sequencing used immunoSEQ multiplex PCR; TCRdb keeps in-frame clones, though not all of them. The table includes approximately 79,000 clones, about four fifths detected once. Sequencing was performed on PBMCs. The receptors derive from a male donor in good health and CMV-seropositive.

The rearrangement joins TRBV5-1 to TRBJ2-5; a weak D match, TRBD1 (6 bases). Looked up from germline, CDR1 is SGHRS and CDR2 is YFSETQ. There are 16 residues in the CDR3. The ends were cut back, 3 bases at V and 2 bases at J, with 17 bases in the middle. For the CDR3, the DNA is TGCGCCAGCAGCTCCGCCGGGACATCATATCAAGAGACCCAGTACTTC. It encodes CASSSAGTSYQETQYF.

The gene calls are TRBV2 and TRBJ2-6; D ambiguous. Germline-derived CDR1 and CDR2 are SNHLY and FYNNEI. The CDR3 covers 13 residues. V was clipped by 6 bases and J by 3 bases, with 6 bases between them. CDR3 nucleotides: TGTGCCAGCAGCCCGGGTGGGGCCAACGTCCTGACTTTC. This gives the protein CASSPGGANVLTF.

The DNA for the CDR3 is TGTGCCAGCAGTGGGACTACTGAAGCTTTCTTT. Translated, it gives CASSGTTEAFF. This chain joins TRBV2 and TRBJ1-1; no clear D. Germline CDR1 SNHLY, CDR2 FYNNEI. Trimming pared 4 bases from V and 5 bases from J, leaving 5 bases between. The CDR3 covers 11 residues.

This chain joins TRBV5-1 and TRBJ1-3; 7 bases agree with TRBD1. CDR3 length equals 17 residues. Germline V gene lookup returns CDR1 SGHRS and CDR2 YFSETQ. The V gene end was trimmed by 0 bases and the J gene end by 0 bases; junction bases not matched to a gene: 6. The CDR3 loop is CASSLGVGGSSGNTIYF. In nucleotides, the CDR3 is TGCGCCAGCAGCTTGGGAGTAGGGGGCAGCTCTGGAAACACCATATATTTT.

This chain joins TRBV6-4 and TRBJ1-6; D not certain. V was cut by 1 base and J by 7 bases, with 8 bases left in between. Per the germline V gene, CDR1 is MRHNA and CDR2 is SNTAGT. CDR3 size: 14 residues. CDR3 amino acids: CASSDYSLNSPLHF. The CDR3 bases are TGTGCCAGCAGTGACTACAGCTTGAATTCACCCCTCCACTTT.

V usage is TRBV5-4 and J usage is TRBJ1-6; D gene unclear. This CDR3 region has 12 residues. Germline-derived CDR1 and CDR2 are SGHNT and YYREEE (reference sequence). Trimming removed 1 base from V and 12 bases from J, with 8 bases in between. CDR3 coding DNA: TGTGCCAGCAGCTTGAGAGATGGACCCCTCCACTTT. Amino acids: CASSLRDGPLHF.

V is TRBV5-4 and J is TRBJ2-3; D might be TRBD2 (5 bases). CDR1 SGHNT and CDR2 YYREEE come from the germline V gene (reference sequence). The CDR3 spans 16 residues. Trimming removed 0 bases at V and 1 base at J, with 12 bases between. CDR3 bases: TGTGCCAGCAGCTTGGTGCTCCGGGAAGGCACAGATACGCAGTATTTT. This gives the protein CASSLVLREGTDTQYF. The whole variable domain, filled in from reference TRBV5-4 and TRBJ2-3, reads ETGVTQSPTHLIKTRGQQVTLRCSSQSGHNTVSWYQQALGQGPQFIFQYYREEENGRGNFPPRFSGLQFPNYSSELNVNALELDDSALYLCASSLVLREGTDTQYFGPGTRLTVL.